The 20 T cell receptor beta chains in this list originate from one sample, sequenced in a study of T cell repertoires in aging, cancer and after chemotherapy. TRB rearrangements spanning V, D and J were amplified using mixed TRB-A/B primers. TCRdb analysed the multiplex PCR reads with MiXCR anew, one entry per CDR3 protein. The table has some 9,300 distinct CDR3 sequences, 23% seen once. Peripheral blood genomic DNA, not sorted cells or RNA, was the template. The material sequenced was blood. The origin of the receptors is a human donor with a blood cancer. The donor label of this sample is uncertain.

This clonotype is labeled medium-sized. The rearrangement joins TRBV19 to TRBJ2-3; perhaps TRBD2 as D (6 bases). V shed 4 bases and J shed 12 bases, with 11 bases lying between them. The CDR3 runs 11 residues. Germline V lookup: CDR1 LNHDA, CDR2 SQIVND (reference sequence). The DNA of the CDR3 is TGTGCCAGTAGTAATAAGGGACTCCAGTATTTT. Amino acid sequence: CASSNKGLQYF.

The chain has TRBV18 and TRBJ1-2; weak D call: TRBD1 (5 bases). The germline V and J ends were trimmed by 3 bases and 6 bases, with 14 bases remaining between them. The CDR3 sequence is 14 residues long. Looked up from germline, CDR1 is KGHSH and CDR2 is LQKENI. CDR3 sequence (DNA): TGTGCCAGCTCACCCCAGGGTTCATCCGATGGCTACACCTTC. Its translation is CASSPQGSSDGYTF.

This clonotype was recorded only once. The gene calls are TRBV5-1 and TRBJ1-2; 8 positions match TRBD1. The length of the CDR3 is 18 residues. V gave up 2 bases and J gave up 8 bases; unmatched junction bases: 20. Germline loops: CDR1 SGHRS, CDR2 YFSETQ. CDR3 nucleotide sequence: TGCGCCAGCAGCTTCCGGACAGGGAGGAATCACGGCGCGGGAGGCTACACCTTC. This gives the protein CASSFRTGRNHGAGGYTF.

This clonotype was seen ten or more times. J is TRBJ1-5 and V is TRBV30, with D possibly matching TRBD1 (5 bases). Germline V CDR1 and CDR2: GTSNPN, SVGIG (reference sequence). There are 13 residues in the CDR3. V lost 2 bases to trimming and J lost 5 bases, with 10 bases between them. The CDR3 region has the DNA TGTGCCTGGAGTATCGGGGGTGATCAGCCCCAGCATTTT. It is translated as CAWSIGGDQPQHF.

The chain links TRBV10-3 to TRBJ1-4; D might be TRBD1 (6 bases). The CDR3 contains 14 residues. Between the trimmed V and J ends, which lost 2 bases and 7 bases, there was a span of 11 bases. CDR1 ENHRY and CDR2 SYGVKD come from the germline V gene. CDR3 protein: CAISEGRGGEKLFF. DNA for the CDR3: TGTGCCATCAGTGAGGGCAGGGGCGGTGAAAAACTGTTTTTT.

The chain employs TRBV14 and TRBJ1-2, with 8 bases aligning to TRBD1. V lost 5 bases, J lost 4 bases, and 3 bases stayed unmatched. The CDR3 has 13 amino acids. CDR1 SGHDN and CDR2 FVKESK come from the germline V gene. The CDR3 here is CASSDTGGYGYTF. CDR3 nucleotide sequence: TGTGCCAGCAGCGACACAGGGGGCTATGGCTACACCTTC.

This clonotype was counted between two and nine times. The chain is built from TRBV14 and TRBJ2-3, with D maybe TRBD2 (6 bases). Trimming stripped 0 bases from V and 1 base from J, with 17 bases between. The CDR3 loop spans 18 amino acids. The germline V gene encodes CDR1 SGHDN and CDR2 FVKESK. CDR3 protein: CASSQDRIWRDGTDTQYF. CDR3 DNA sequence: TGTGCCAGCAGCCAAGATAGGATATGGCGGGACGGCACAGATACGCAGTATTTT.

The gene calls are TRBV12-3 or TRBV12-4 and TRBJ2-7, with TRBD1 matching 8 bases. CDR3 length: 11 amino acids. The V gene end was trimmed by 6 bases and the J gene end by 5 bases; junction bases not matched to a gene: 0. CDR3 in DNA: TGTGCCAGCAGCAGGGGGCACGAGCAGTACTTC. Translating it yields CASSRGHEQYF.

This clonotype was found a few times. The rearrangement joins TRBV28 to TRBJ1-6; D is undetermined. Germline assignment: CDR1 MDHEN and CDR2 SYDVKM. This CDR3 comprises 13 residues. The V end lost 6 bases, the J end lost 8 bases, and 11 bases lay between the germline ends. The CDR3 DNA sequence: TGTGCCAGCAGGACCCATGGGGATTCACCCCTCCACTTT. Translating it yields CASRTHGDSPLHF.

This clonotype is deemed medium-sized. V usage is TRBV19 and J usage is TRBJ1-5; a weak D match, TRBD1 (6 bases). Germline lookup yields CDR1 LNHDA and CDR2 SQIVND (reference sequence). Between the trimmed V and J ends, which lost 7 bases and 4 bases, there was a span of 11 bases. This CDR3 has 13 residues. The CDR3 region is CASTMRGNQPQHF. The DNA for the CDR3 is TGTGCCAGTACCATGAGGGGGAATCAGCCCCAGCATTTT.

The CDR3 loop reads CASSLAHRNYGYTF. DNA of the CDR3: TGTGCCAGCAGCTTAGCACACAGAAACTATGGCTACACCTTC. The chain carries TRBV7-6 and TRBJ1-2, with D unclear. Trimming took 0 bases from V and 2 from J, leaving 7 bases between them. This CDR3 has 14 amino acids. Per germline, CDR1 SGHVS and CDR2 FNYEAQ.

This clonotype was counted between two and nine times. The chain links TRBV14 to TRBJ2-5, with unresolved D. Per the germline V gene, CDR1 is SGHDN and CDR2 is FVKESK. Trimming pared 2 bases from V and 5 bases from J, leaving 9 bases between. CDR3 length: 13 residues. CDR3 sequence: CASSQFNGETQYF. The CDR3 nucleotides read TGTGCCAGCAGCCAATTCAACGGGGAGACCCAGTACTTC. Variable domain in full (rest from reference TRBV14 and TRBJ2-5): EAGVTQFPSHSVIEKGQTVTLRCDPISGHDNLYWYRRVMGKEIKFLLHFVKESKQDESGMPNNRFLAERTGGTYSTLKVQPAELEDSGVYFCASSQFNGETQYFGPGTRLLVL.

The rearrangement joins TRBV6-1 to TRBJ1-3; a possible D gene is TRBD1 (6 bases). The CDR3 runs to 17 residues. The germline V and J ends were trimmed by 1 base and 1 base, with 14 bases remaining between them. Germline loops: CDR1 MNHNS, CDR2 SASEGT. The CDR3 is CASSEDLLQGSGNTIYF. The DNA of the CDR3 is TGTGCCAGCAGTGAAGACTTATTACAGGGTTCTGGAAACACCATATATTTT.

By sample share, this clonotype is medium-sized. The V and J genes are TRBV30 and TRBJ2-2, with a tentative D call TRBD1 (5 bases). The CDR3 spans 13 residues. Germline-derived CDR1 and CDR2 are GTSNPN and SVGIG (reference sequence). V was cut by 3 bases and J by 5 bases, with 10 bases left in between. CDR3 protein: CAWSIDSTGELFF. The CDR3 DNA is TGTGCCTGGAGCATAGACAGTACCGGGGAGCTGTTTTTT.

This clonotype is medium-sized. V gene TRBV5-5 combines with J gene TRBJ2-1; 12 positions agree with TRBD2. The CDR3 totals 17 residues. J lost 8 bases, V lost 2 bases, and 11 bases had no gene match. The germline gives CDR1 SGHKS, CDR2 YYEKEE (reference sequence). The CDR3, as DNA: TGTGCCAGCAGCTTCGCACCTAGCGGGAGGGCCTCGGATGAGCAGTTCTTC. It yields the protein CASSFAPSGRASDEQFF.

This clonotype counts as medium-sized. The J gene is TRBJ1-1, the V gene TRBV29-1; weak D call: TRBD1 (5 bases). CDR1 is SQVTM and CDR2 is ANQGSEA in the germline V gene. The CDR3 has 13 amino acids. V lost 3 bases to trimming and J lost 6 bases, with 14 bases between them. DNA of the CDR3: TGCAGCGTTGAGGCCCTGACAGAGGCTGAAGCTTTCTTT. Translated: CSVEALTEAEAFF.

Regarding this clonotype: A read error may be the cause here, since a much bigger clone is one base away. The chain links TRBV27 to TRBJ1-6; D might be TRBD1 (6 bases). Germline CDR1 and CDR2: MNHEY and SMNVEV (reference sequence). The CDR3 sequence is 15 residues long. The CDR3 coding sequence is TGTGCCAGCAATTTAGGACAGTTTGGAAGTTCACCCCTCCACTTT. Encoded protein: CASNLGQFGSSPLHF.

The V and J genes are TRBV30 and TRBJ2-1; 11 nucleotides match TRBD2. Germline V lookup: CDR1 GTSNPN, CDR2 SVGIG (reference sequence). J lost 10 bases, V lost 0 bases, and 5 bases had no gene match. This CDR3 has 14 amino acids. The CDR3 region is CAWSVPTSGTEQFF. In nucleotides, the CDR3 is TGTGCCTGGAGTGTCCCGACTAGCGGGACGGAGCAGTTCTTC.

This clonotype counts as medium-sized. The V and J genes are TRBV19 and TRBJ2-5, with 7 bases fitting TRBD1. Germline trimming cut 4 bases from V and 1 base from J; bases unmatched to any gene: 6. CDR3 size: 15 residues. Germline V gene data show CDR1 as LNHDA and CDR2 as SQIVND (reference sequence). As DNA, the CDR3 is TGTGCCAGTAGTACACCCGGGACAGCCCAAGAGACCCAGTACTTC. Translated, it gives CASSTPGTAQETQYF. The full variable domain, its missing parts supplied by reference TRBV19 and TRBJ2-5, is DGGITQSPKYLFRKEGQNVTLSCEQNLNHDAMYWYRQDPGQGLRLIYYSQIVNDFQKGDIAEGYSVSREKKESFPLTVTSAQKNPTAFYLCASSTPGTAQETQYFGPGTRLLVL.

This chain connects TRBV7-9 to TRBJ2-7, with 9 positions matching TRBD1. The CDR3 loop spans 15 amino acids. V shed 4 bases and J 3 bases; nucleotides not matched to a gene: 7. CDR1 is SEHNR, CDR2 FQNEAQ, per germline (reference sequence). CDR3 in DNA: TGTGCCAGCAGCTCCCCGGGACAGGGATTCTACGAGCAGTACTTC. It translates to CASSSPGQGFYEQYF.